These 8 T cell receptor beta chains were all obtained from the same sample, sequenced in a study of cytomegalovirus exposure and HLA in healthy donors. The PCR employed 60 Vbeta primers together with 13 Jbeta primers. The repertoire was sequenced with immunoSEQ multiplex PCR; TCRdb's copy has only in-frame clones and lacks some. The data hold 19,000 or so clones, with around 75% observed a single time. Sample: PBMCs. These receptors originate from a man aged 18 to 30 in good health and CMV-seronegative.

The V and J genes are TRBV30 and TRBJ2-3, with D possibly being TRBD2 (6 bases). The CDR3 totals 20 residues. CDR1 is GTSNPN and CDR2 is SVGIG in the germline V gene (reference sequence). V was cut by 3 bases and J by 0 bases, with 28 bases left in between. CDR3 coding DNA: TGTGCCTGGAGATGGAGGGGTATATCGGGACGGAAGAAAAGCACAGATACGCAGTATTTT. This translates into CAWRWRGISGRKKSTDTQYF.

This chain links TRBV30 with TRBJ1-4; 9 bases agree with TRBD1. Trimming removed 2 bases from V and 7 bases from J; junction bases left unmatched: 5. Germline CDR1 reads GTSNPN; CDR2 reads SVGIG (reference sequence). CDR3 length: 14 amino acids. DNA for the CDR3: TGTGCCTGGAGTCCGGGACAGGGTTTTGAAAAACTGTTTTTT. Its translation is CAWSPGQGFEKLFF.

The chain uses TRBV2 and TRBJ1-1; TRBD1 matches at 7 bases. This CDR3 is 11 amino acids long. Germline CDR1 SNHLY, CDR2 FYNNEI. V lost 6 bases and J lost 10; bases outside the gene matches: 5. The CDR3 DNA is TGTGCCAGCAGGACAGGGAAAGCAGCTTTCTTT. As protein: CASRTGKAAFF.

This rearrangement joins TRBV18 to TRBJ2-1, with a possible D match to TRBD1 (6 bases). The CDR3 is made up of 15 amino acids. Germline-derived CDR1 and CDR2 are KGHSH and LQKENI. V was pared by 6 bases and J by 5 bases, with 17 bases between. The CDR3 here is CASSLDPTGNNEQFF. CDR3 sequence (DNA): TGTGCCAGCTCGCTAGACCCGACAGGTAACAATGAGCAGTTCTTC.

A few counts support this clone. V and J are TRBV9 and TRBJ2-3; D may be TRBD2 (5 bases). Germline lookup yields CDR1 SGDLS and CDR2 YYNGEE. Trimming pared 0 bases from V and 1 base from J, leaving 9 bases between. The CDR3 extends over 15 amino acids. CDR3 residues: CASSVVGGRTDTQYF. CDR3 coding DNA: TGTGCCAGCAGCGTAGTTGGAGGTCGCACAGATACGCAGTATTTT.

There are a few counts of this clone. V is TRBV6-5 and J is TRBJ2-6; D not certain. Germline CDR1 MNHEY, CDR2 SVGAGI. This CDR3 has 15 residues. The ends were cut back, 5 bases at V and 0 bases at J, with 8 bases in the middle. CDR3 nucleotides: TGTGCCAGCAGTCTACAGCTCTCTGGGGCCAACGTCCTGACTTTC. Protein: CASSLQLSGANVLTF.

V is TRBV6-5 and J is TRBJ1-1, with TRBD1 matching over 7 bases. CDR1 is MNHEY and CDR2 is SVGAGI in the germline V gene. V lost 6 bases to trimming and J lost 4 bases; unmatched junction nucleotides: 5. The CDR3 is 13 residues long. The DNA of the CDR3 is TGTGCCAGCAGAAACAGGGGTACCACTGAAGCTTTCTTT. Translating it yields CASRNRGTTEAFF.

V is TRBV5-1 and J is TRBJ2-7, with a weak D call TRBD2 (5 bases). Per germline, CDR1 SGHRS and CDR2 YFSETQ. Trimming took off 3 bases at V and 2 bases at J, with 9 bases between the two ends. The CDR3 is made up of 13 amino acids. The CDR3 region has the DNA TGCGCCAGCAGCTCGCCCGGGACCTACGAGCAGTACTTC. This encodes CASSSPGTYEQYF.